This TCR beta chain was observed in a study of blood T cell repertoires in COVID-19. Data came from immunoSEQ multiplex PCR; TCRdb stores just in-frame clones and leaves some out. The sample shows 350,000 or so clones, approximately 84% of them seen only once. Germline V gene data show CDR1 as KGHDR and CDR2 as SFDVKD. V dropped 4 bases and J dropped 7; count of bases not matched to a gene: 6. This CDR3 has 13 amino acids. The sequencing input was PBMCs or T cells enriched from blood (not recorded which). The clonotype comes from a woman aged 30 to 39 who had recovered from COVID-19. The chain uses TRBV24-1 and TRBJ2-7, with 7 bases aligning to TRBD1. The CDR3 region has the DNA TGTGCCACCAGTGACCCGGGACAGTTGGAGCAGTACTTC. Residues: CATSDPGQLEQYF.